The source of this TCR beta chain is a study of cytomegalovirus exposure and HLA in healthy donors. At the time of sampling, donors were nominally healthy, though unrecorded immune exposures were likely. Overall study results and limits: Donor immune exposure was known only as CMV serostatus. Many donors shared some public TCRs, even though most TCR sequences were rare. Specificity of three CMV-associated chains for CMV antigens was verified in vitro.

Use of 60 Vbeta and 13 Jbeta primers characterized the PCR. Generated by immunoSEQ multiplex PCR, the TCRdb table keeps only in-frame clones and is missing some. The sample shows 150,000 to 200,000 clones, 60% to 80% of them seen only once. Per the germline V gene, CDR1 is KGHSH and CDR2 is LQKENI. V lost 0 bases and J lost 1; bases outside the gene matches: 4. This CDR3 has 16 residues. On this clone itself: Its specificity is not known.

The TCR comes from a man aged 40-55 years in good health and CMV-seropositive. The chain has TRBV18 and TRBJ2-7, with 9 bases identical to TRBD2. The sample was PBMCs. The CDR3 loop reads CASSPPSGSGSYEQYF. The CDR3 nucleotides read TGTGCCAGCTCACCACCTAGCGGGAGTGGGTCCTACGAGCAGTACTTC.